In its sample, the clone carrying this T cell receptor (beta chain) was seen many times. The CDR3 consists of 16 residues. Deletions cut 4 bases from V and 4 bases from J, with 16 bases between. Germline CDR1 reads SNHLY; CDR2 reads FYNNEI. The data belong to a study of molecular identifiers for immune sequencing clone quantification. MiXCR was run by TCRdb on the PCR reads, yielding one entry per CDR3 protein. The sample consists of tens of thousands of distinct CDR3 sequences, 15% to 20% of them appearing once. The clonotype comes from a human donor in good health. Some libraries in this study had Jurkat cell RNA spiked in. The chain uses TRBV2 and TRBJ1-4; D gene ambiguous. Source material: naive CD8+ T cells from blood, with Jurkat cell RNA spiked in. The subset was: FACS-sorted CD8+CD4-CCR7+CD45RA+ naive T cells. The CDR3 DNA reads as TGTGCCAGCAGTGTTGGTACACAGAGGTTTAATGAAAAACTGTTTTTT. As protein: CASSVGTQRFNEKLFF.